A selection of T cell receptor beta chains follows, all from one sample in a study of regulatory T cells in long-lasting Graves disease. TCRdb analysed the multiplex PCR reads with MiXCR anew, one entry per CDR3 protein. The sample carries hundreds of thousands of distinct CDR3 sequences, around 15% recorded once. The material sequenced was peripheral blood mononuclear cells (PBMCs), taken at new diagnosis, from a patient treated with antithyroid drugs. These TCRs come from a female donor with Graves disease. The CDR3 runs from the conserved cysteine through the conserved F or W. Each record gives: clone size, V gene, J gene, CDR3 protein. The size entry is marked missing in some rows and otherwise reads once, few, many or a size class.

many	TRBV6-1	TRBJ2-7	CATRLVSESYEQYF
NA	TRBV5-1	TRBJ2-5	CASSLQVAGVLDETQYF
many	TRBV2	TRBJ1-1	CASSEGGAEAFF
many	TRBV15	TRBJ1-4	CATSKRQGTNEKLFF
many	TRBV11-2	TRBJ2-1	CASSTLPAAVMNNEQFF
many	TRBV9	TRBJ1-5	CASSVAEGPQPQHF
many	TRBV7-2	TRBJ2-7	CASSLGGGRNYEQYF
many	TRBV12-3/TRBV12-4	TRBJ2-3	CASSFSRLLGGAGTYTDTQYF
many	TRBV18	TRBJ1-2	CATSPGRINYGYTF
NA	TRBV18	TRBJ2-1	CASSPLWGDDNEQFF
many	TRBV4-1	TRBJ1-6	CASSQWGQGNNSPLHF
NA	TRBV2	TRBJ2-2	CASSEQGTGELFF
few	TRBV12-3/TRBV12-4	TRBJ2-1	CASSRGIVGNEQFF
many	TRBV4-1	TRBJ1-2	CASSQDPPGMIRGYTF
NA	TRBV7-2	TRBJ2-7	CASSSRLAYWGPGTEQYF
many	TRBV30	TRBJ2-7	CAWSIRHQQYF
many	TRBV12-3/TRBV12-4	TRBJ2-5	CASSLGGYQETQYF
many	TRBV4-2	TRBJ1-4	CASSQERTGVAEKLFF
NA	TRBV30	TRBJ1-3	CAGHGATSGNTIYF
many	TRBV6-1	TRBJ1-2	CASSPSGRGLKRYYGYTF
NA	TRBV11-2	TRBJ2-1	CASSPGRQGGQFF
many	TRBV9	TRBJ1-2	CASSVSQGPLNYGYTF
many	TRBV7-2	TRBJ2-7	CASSPGSQGAYEQYF
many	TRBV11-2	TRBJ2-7	CASPSNRRTASYEQYF
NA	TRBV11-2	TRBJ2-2	CASSFFRGSSSGELFF
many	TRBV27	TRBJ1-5	CASRDGQGNQPQHF
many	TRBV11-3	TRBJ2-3	CASSPRLAGDTDTQYF
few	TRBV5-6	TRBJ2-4	CASSFLVGAGEVLGNIQYF
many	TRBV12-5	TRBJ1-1	CASGLVLRAANTEAFF
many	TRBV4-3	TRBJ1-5	CASSKGTGLWDQPQHF
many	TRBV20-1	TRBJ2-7	CSAREMTGIVEQYF
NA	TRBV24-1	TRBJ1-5	CATSDPRTPYSNQPQHF
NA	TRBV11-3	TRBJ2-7	CASSLAERSPYEQYF
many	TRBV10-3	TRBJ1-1	CASVRDGGMNTEAFF
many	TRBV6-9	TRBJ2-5	CASSYLLAGERETQYF
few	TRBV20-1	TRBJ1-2	CSASGGQGHYGYTF
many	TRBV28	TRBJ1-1	CASKGNPVRTEAFF
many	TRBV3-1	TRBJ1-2	CASSPRARVGYTF
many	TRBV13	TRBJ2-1	CASSFSDLPYNEQFF
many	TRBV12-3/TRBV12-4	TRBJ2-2	CASSTTSAGGGSAGELFF
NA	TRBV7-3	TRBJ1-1	CASSFGPDTEAFF
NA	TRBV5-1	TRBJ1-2	CASSSRDTEGYTF
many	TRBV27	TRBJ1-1	CASSLVRLNTEAFF
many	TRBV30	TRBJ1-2	CAWSVRRGYGYTF
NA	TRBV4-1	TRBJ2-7	CASSQSDRGYEQYF
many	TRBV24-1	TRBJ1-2	CATSLGESGYTF
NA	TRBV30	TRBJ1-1	CAWSVIGTEAFF
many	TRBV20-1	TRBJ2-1	CSASTSGAYNEQFF
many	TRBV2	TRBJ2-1	CASSEDPGEFRGSYNEQFF
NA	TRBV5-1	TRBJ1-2	CASRRSILGDYGYTF
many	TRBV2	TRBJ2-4	CASSVRIFGNIQYF
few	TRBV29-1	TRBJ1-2	CSVEARDSVPYGYTF
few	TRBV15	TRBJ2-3	CATSLRTVSTDTQYF
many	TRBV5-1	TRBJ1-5	CASSLDGDRSNQPQHF
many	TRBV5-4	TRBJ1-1	CASSPEAPGVVEAFF
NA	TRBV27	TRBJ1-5	CASSPGQGMASPQHF
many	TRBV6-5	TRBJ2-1	CASSYSWQGDEQFF